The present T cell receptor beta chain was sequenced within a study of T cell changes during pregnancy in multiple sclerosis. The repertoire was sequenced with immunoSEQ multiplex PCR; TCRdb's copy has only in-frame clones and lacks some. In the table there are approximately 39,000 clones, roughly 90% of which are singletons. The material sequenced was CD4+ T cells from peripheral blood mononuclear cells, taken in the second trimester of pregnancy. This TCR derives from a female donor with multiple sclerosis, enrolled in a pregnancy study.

The CDR3 nucleotides read TGTGCCAGCAGCGTAGGGGTTAGCGGGAGGGCTCTTAGTAATGAGCAGTTCTTC. Protein product: CASSVGVSGRALSNEQFF. The chain combines TRBV9 with TRBJ2-1; 11 bases fit TRBD2. Germline CDR1 is SGDLS and CDR2 is YYNGEE. The V gene end was trimmed by 0 bases and the J gene end by 7 bases; junction bases not matched to a gene: 12. The CDR3 is 18 amino acids.